This TCR beta chain was recovered during a study of T cell changes during pregnancy in multiple sclerosis. The method was immunoSEQ multiplex PCR; TCRdb's version includes in-frame clones alone and lacks a portion of them. Counted here are roughly 33,000 clones, 91% occurring once; the ten biggest clones make up 2.8%. This clone was seen only once. After removal of 6 bases from V and 4 bases from J, the junction contained 6 bases not matched to a gene. The CDR3 sequence is 15 residues long. CDR1 and CDR2 from the germline V gene are SGHVS and FNYEAQ. V and J are TRBV7-6 and TRBJ2-3; TRBD1 agrees at 11 bases. Source: CD4+ T cells from peripheral blood mononuclear cells, taken in the third trimester of pregnancy. The clonotype comes from a female donor in good health, enrolled as a control in a pregnancy study. CDR3 sequence reads: CASSWTGGFADTQYF. The CDR3 DNA reads as TGTGCCAGCAGTTGGACAGGGGGCTTTGCAGATACGCAGTATTTT.